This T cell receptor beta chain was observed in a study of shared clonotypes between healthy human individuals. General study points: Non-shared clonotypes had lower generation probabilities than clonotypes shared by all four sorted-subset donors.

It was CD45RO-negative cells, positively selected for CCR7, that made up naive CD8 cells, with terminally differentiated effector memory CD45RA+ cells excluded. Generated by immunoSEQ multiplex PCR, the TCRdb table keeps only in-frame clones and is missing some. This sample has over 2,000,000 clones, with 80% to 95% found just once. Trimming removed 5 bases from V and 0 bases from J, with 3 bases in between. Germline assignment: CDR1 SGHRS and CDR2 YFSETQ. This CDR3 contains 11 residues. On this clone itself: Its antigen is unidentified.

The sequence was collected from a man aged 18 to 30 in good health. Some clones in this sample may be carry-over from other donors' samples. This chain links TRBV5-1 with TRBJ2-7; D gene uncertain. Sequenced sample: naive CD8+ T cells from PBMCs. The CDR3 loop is CASRRSYEQYF. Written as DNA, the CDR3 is TGCGCCAGCAGGCGCTCCTACGAGCAGTACTTC.